The 15 T cell receptor beta chains reported below all come from one sample, sequenced in a study of cytomegalovirus exposure and HLA in healthy donors. PCR involved 60 Vbeta and 13 Jbeta primers. TCRdb's table, derived via immunoSEQ multiplex PCR, lists solely in-frame clones and lacks some. The sample shows about 99,000 clones, around 76% of them seen only once. Sequenced: PBMCs. The receptors here all came from a woman in her late teens or twenties in good health and CMV-seropositive.

The J gene is TRBJ1-5, the V gene TRBV7-2, with 11 bases identical to TRBD1. The CDR3 is 16 amino acids. Per germline, CDR1 SGHTA and CDR2 FQGNSA. J was trimmed by 3 bases and V by 4 bases; bases with no gene match: 5. The CDR3 reads CASSSDRGLVNQPQHF. The CDR3 nucleotides read TGTGCCAGCAGCTCGGACAGGGGGCTCGTCAATCAGCCCCAGCATTTT.

This chain connects TRBV6-5 to TRBJ1-4; maybe TRBD1 (6 bases). The CDR3 consists of 14 residues. The V gene lost 6 bases and the J gene lost 5 bases, with 13 bases spanning the gap. Per germline, CDR1 MNHEY and CDR2 SVGAGI. CDR3: CASSYGRGNEKLFF. As DNA, the CDR3 is TGTGCCAGCAGCTACGGGAGGGGGAATGAAAAACTGTTTTTT.

This clone was found once. This sequence joins TRBV6-1 and TRBJ2-7, with 7 bases aligning to TRBD1. V was clipped by 1 base and J by 5 bases; unmatched bases: 8. CDR1 and CDR2 (germline): MNHNS, SASEGT. This CDR3 contains 15 residues. The CDR3 DNA follows: TGTGCCAGCAGTGAAGTACTGAACAGGGGCCACGAGCAGTACTTC. Protein product: CASSEVLNRGHEQYF.

The genes are TRBV7-7 and TRBJ2-2, with 10 bases lining up with TRBD1. Trimming cost V 1 base and J 3 bases; bases outside gene matches: 5. The CDR3 runs to 17 residues. Germline lookup yields CDR1 SSHAT and CDR2 FNYEAQ (reference sequence). For the CDR3, the DNA is TGTGCCAGCAGCTTAGATCCCGGGACAGGGGACACCGGGGAGCTGTTTTTT. This gives the protein CASSLDPGTGDTGELFF.

The V and J genes are TRBV29-1 and TRBJ2-7, with 7 bases fitting TRBD2. The CDR3 extends over 14 amino acids. Germline V gene sequence: CDR1 SQVTM, CDR2 ANQGSEA. J was trimmed by 4 bases and V by 4 bases; bases with no gene match: 10. The CDR3 protein is CSVGPGSGWYEQYF. The CDR3 DNA reads TGCAGCGTTGGCCCGGGTAGCGGGTGGTACGAGCAGTACTTC.

This chain uses TRBV6-5 with TRBJ2-1, with unresolved D. Germline V gene sequence: CDR1 MNHEY, CDR2 SVGAGI. This CDR3 spans 14 amino acids. The ends were cut back, 0 bases at V and 4 bases at J, with 7 bases in the middle. The DNA for the CDR3 is TGTGCCAGCAGTTACTCGGCTAGATACAATGAGCAGTTCTTC. It is translated as CASSYSARYNEQFF.

This clone showed up just once. The chain is built from TRBV12-5 and TRBJ2-7; the match to TRBD2 covers 8 bases. The junction had 8 bases not matched to a gene; V was cut back by 5 bases and J by 5 bases. The CDR3 is 14 residues long. The germline gives CDR1 LGHNT, CDR2 FRNRAP. This CDR3 is CASGLESGGHEQYF. The CDR3 DNA sequence: TGTGCTAGTGGTCTCGAAAGCGGGGGCCACGAGCAGTACTTC. Full variable domain (missing parts from reference TRBV12-5 and TRBJ2-7): DARVTQTPRHKVTEMGQEVTMRCQPILGHNTVFWYRQTMMQGLELLAYFRNRAPLDDSGMPKDRFSAEMPDATLATLKIQPSEPRDSAVYFCASGLESGGHEQYFGPGTRLTVT.

The rearrangement uses TRBV10-1 and TRBJ2-1; 9 nucleotides match TRBD2. J gave up 8 bases and V 7 bases, and 15 bases lay outside the gene matches. CDR1 and CDR2 (germline): WNHNN, SYGVQD (reference sequence). The CDR3 sequence is 16 residues long. The CDR3: CASIAEAGGRRYEQFF. CDR3 DNA: TGCGCCAGCATCGCAGAGGCGGGAGGGCGTAGGTATGAGCAGTTCTTC.

The CDR3 region has the DNA TGTGCCAGCAGTTACGGGGGAGGGATACAAGAGACCCAGTACTTC. Its protein product is CASSYGGGIQETQYF. This chain links TRBV6-6 with TRBJ2-5, with 7 nucleotides matching TRBD2. The V and J ends lost 2 bases and 2 bases, in that order; junction bases with no gene match: 5. This CDR3 contains 15 residues. The germline V gene encodes CDR1 MNHNY and CDR2 SVGAGI (reference sequence).

This clone was found once. V is TRBV10-3 and J is TRBJ1-6; D perhaps matches TRBD1 (5 bases). V dropped 10 bases and J dropped 7 bases, with 17 bases sitting between them. This CDR3 has 14 residues. Per germline, CDR1 ENHRY and CDR2 SYGVKD. CDR3 in DNA: TGTGCCAGTTCCCCCGGGGGACCAAATTCACCCCTCCACTTT. This translates into CASSPGGPNSPLHF.

In its sample, this clone was seen once. The chain is built from TRBV10-3 and TRBJ2-4; TRBD2 is a possible D gene (5 bases). Germline values: CDR1 ENHRY, CDR2 SYGVKD. V gave up 2 bases and J gave up 2 bases, with 7 bases separating them. The CDR3 has 14 residues. In nucleotides, the CDR3 is TGTGCCATCAGTGAGCCGGGAACCAAAAACATTCAGTACTTC. As protein: CAISEPGTKNIQYF.

This chain uses TRBV5-1 with TRBJ2-7; TRBD1 might be the D (6 bases). The germline V gene encodes CDR1 SGHRS and CDR2 YFSETQ. The CDR3 runs 14 residues. V was cut by 0 bases and J by 4 bases, with 11 bases left in between. As DNA, the CDR3 is TGCGCCAGCAGCTTGGGGACAGAGTTATACGAGCAGTACTTC. Protein product: CASSLGTELYEQYF.

V gene TRBV4-3 combines with J gene TRBJ2-1; possible D gene TRBD2, 6 bases. The germline gives CDR1 LGHNA, CDR2 YSLEER. The V end was cut by 0 bases, the J end by 0 bases, with 15 bases between. This CDR3 spans 18 amino acids. DNA of the CDR3: TGCGCCAGCAGCCAAGACCCCGCTAGCGCGAGCTCCTACAATGAGCAGTTCTTC. This translates into CASSQDPASASSYNEQFF.

This rearrangement joins TRBV7-2 to TRBJ2-7; TRBD2 matches 7 bases. Germline loops: CDR1 SGHTA, CDR2 FQGNSA. This CDR3 region has 15 residues. The ends lost 4 bases at V and 2 bases at J; junction bases unmatched: 8. This chain's CDR3 is CASSSEAGIPYEQYF. CDR3 nucleotide sequence: TGTGCCAGCAGCTCCGAAGCGGGGATTCCCTACGAGCAGTACTTC.

This chain connects TRBV7-3 to TRBJ2-1, with 13 bases that match TRBD2. CDR1 is SGHTA, CDR2 FQGTGA, per germline. The V and J ends lost 5 bases and 9 bases, in that order; junction bases with no gene match: 10. CDR3 length: 16 amino acids. The CDR3 DNA reads TGTGCCAGCAGCAAGGGACTAGCGGGGCGGCAGGGTGAGCAGTTCTTC. The encoded protein is CASSKGLAGRQGEQFF.